This T cell receptor (beta chain) was found in a study of cytomegalovirus exposure and HLA in healthy donors (dated by TCRdb to between 2016 and 2019). Describing the broader study: An earlier analysis of roughly 610 of the donors reported 276 Gb of sequence data and 95 million to 140 million unique TCR beta sequences obtained from around 180 million T cells. Approximately 310 gigabases of sequencing data and 70 million to 85 million unique TCR sequences were included in an early release covering roughly 600 HLA-typed donors. Among the roughly 410 genotyped donors, under 90% belonged to the genetic ancestry cluster associated with self-reported Caucasian donors. The aim of the study was to test whether cataloging public T cell receptors could identify signatures of past pathogen exposure. The T cell repertoires of 670 or so subjects were profiled by immunosequencing and related to cytomegalovirus serostatus. Besides the first cohort of roughly 640 subjects, a separate validation cohort made up of 120 or so different subjects was used. To predict cytomegalovirus infection status, the study brought together high-throughput TCR immunosequencing, statistical association of individual TCRs with disease status, and machine learning. A later analysis re-examined previously published TCR beta repertoires from over 500 donors and added high-resolution HLA genotyping to investigate patterns of TCR occurrence. In the later analysis, no new phenotypic data were used to find candidate immune exposures; instead, reliance was placed on TCR beta sequences and their occurrence across donors. In an earlier analysis of several hundred of the donors, high-throughput TCR beta sequencing was used to judge whether each TCR beta V gene segment behaved as functional or pseudogenic. Alongside the repertoire data, information on donor age, sex, ethnicity and CMV serostatus was compiled. In a later genetic analysis, genome-wide SNP genotypes for about 65% of the roughly 670 donors were used, and that subset was treated as a discovery cohort. Every repertoire in the discovery cohort had been generated on one and the same sequencing platform. HLA typing covered class I and class II loci at four-digit resolution. Typing coverage differed by locus: A, B, C, DRB1 and DQB1 were typed in about 620-630 donors, DQA1 in around 500, DPA1 in 600 to 610, and DPB1 in just under 480. A handful of DR-DQ haplotypes were handled as single units for association and clustering because linkage in the cohort was strong. Among over 350 genotyped donors of the cohort, an average of around 240,000 unique TCR beta nucleotide sequences were sequenced per donor, roughly a sixth of them non-productive.

What the authors observed across the whole study: A later analysis associated 16,951 TCR beta sequences with specific HLA alleles at a false discovery rate of 0.05. CMV serostatus was the only immune exposure information available for the cohort. The presence/absence analyses assumed that sequencing depth was roughly uniform across donors, and that assumption may not be true. A further reported finding was that TCR beta sequences accurately predicted the HLA-A and HLA-B alleles for most subjects in the first cohort. Cytomegalovirus status was reported to be diagnosed by the classifier with high specificity and sensitivity in both the original and validation cohorts. Linkage disequilibrium might explain the correlated functional status among segregating V segments, but an unknown experimental factor could not be excluded. Because HLA typing was missing for some donors at each locus, association tests included only the typed subset. Some IMGT-functional V segments, including TRBV6-2 and TRBV6-3, could not be distinguished by the 87-base-pair reads and were therefore excluded. A total of fewer than 200 TCR beta chains were listed by the study as associated with cytomegalovirus. Several of the top co-occurrence clusters appeared to be linked to parvovirus B19, influenza, CMV and Epstein-Barr virus, according to a later analysis. A few of the identified cytomegalovirus-associated TCR beta chains were confirmed in vitro to be specific for cytomegalovirus antigens. Compared with equally common non-associated chains, HLA-associated TCR beta chains in a later analysis were more clonally expanded and had lower generation probabilities. In a later genetic analysis, a missense DCLRE1C variant was associated with V-gene and J-gene trimming of TCR beta chains, and the association was replicated in an independent cohort. A cluster of highly shared sequence variants was judged likely to be a technical artifact of the sequencing pipeline. Broadly in line with IMGT annotations, most TCR beta V segments showed up in productive rearrangements about 87% or about 30% of the time in an earlier analysis of about 500 of the donors. Compared with the roughly 710-donor mean, donors in an Asian-associated ancestry cluster had fewer N-insertions in productive TCRs, according to a later genetic analysis. It was suggested by the authors that the approach could potentially be generalized to other disease states and immunological phenotypes. When HLA alleles, especially DR and DQ, strongly co-occurred, TCR associations were difficult to assign to individual alleles. The earlier analysis of 587 of the donors excluded 15 to 20 rarely observed V segments, including chromosome 9 orphons, because counts were too low. Only TCR beta chains were sequenced in this cohort, and the absence of alpha or paired-chain data limited detectable features. Most CMV-associated TCR beta chains appeared to be HLA-restricted in a later analysis, and the HLA associations seemed to be driven largely by CMV exposure. Most TCR sequences were seen in very few donors, while some public TCRs were found in many individuals. In a later analysis, the rate of TCR association differed among HLA loci, with DRB1 alleles having the most associated TCRs and HLA-C alleles having the fewest.

In regard to this clone: Its binding antigen is unknown. No per-base quality is available; no much larger clone lies one base away.

V is pruned by 5 bases and J by 10 bases, leaving 6 bases of the junction without a gene match. The CDR3 runs 13 amino acids, cysteine and phenylalanine included. The entry retains the CDR3 DNA only, 39 bases that are in frame from base 1. According to the germline V gene, CDR1 reads SGDLS and CDR2 reads YYNGEE. Receptor libraries were prepared by the immunoSEQ multiplex PCR assay. A mixture of 60 forward primers for TCR Vbeta segments and 13 reverse primers for TCR Jbeta segments was used in the multiplex PCR. The CDR3 region of rearranged TCR beta genes was amplified from genomic DNA by a multiplex PCR assay. The amplified TCR beta libraries were sequenced on the Illumina HiSeq System as 87-base-pair reads. Turning to the authors' computational methods: A later analysis counted 75 million to 100 million unique TCR beta chains across the 550 to 700 repertoires, and roughly 10 million of these chains were shared by at least two donors. A nearest-neighbor algorithm error-corrected the raw reads and collapsed the reads into unique sequences, merging closely related sequences to remove PCR and sequencing errors. V, D and J gene segments were assigned by aligning CDR3 sequences to IMGT reference sequences. Each retained sequence needed at least a six-nucleotide match to both a V gene segment and a J gene segment. A rearrangement was called productive if the CDR3 had no stop codons and remained in frame with V and J, and every other rearrangement was called non-productive. Following IMGT convention, CDR3 was defined as the stretch from the second conserved V-encoded cysteine up to the conserved J-encoded phenylalanine. The earlier analysis of some 600 of the donors excluded sequences that lacked an unambiguous match to a single V gene segment. In an earlier analysis of several hundred of the donors, V segments were called functional above 56.7% productive rearrangements and were called segregating when the between-donor standard deviation exceeded 5%. A statistical classification framework was developed to diagnose cytomegalovirus status using the catalog of TCR beta chain sequences. In a later analysis, TCR nucleotide sequences were compared against IMGT/GENE-DB human TR gene sequences so that V and J genes could be assigned. In a later analysis, CDR3 sequences and most-parsimonious VDJ recombination scenarios were assigned using the TCRdist pipeline. In a later analysis, every TCR beta chain was defined by the combination of its CDR3 amino acid sequence and its V-gene family, and reads without a unique V-gene family were dropped. A later analysis removed 500 to 600 highly shared, low-generation-probability nucleotide sequences to deal with suspected cross-contamination and a sequencing artifact. In a later analysis, a clonal expansion index for each public chain was calculated from normalized within-repertoire ranks of inferred template counts. A later analysis computed generation probabilities with a VDJ recombination model fitted to out-of-frame rearrangements, and checked the results against IGoR. In a later analysis, hypergeometric tests were used to score TCR-TCR, TCR-HLA and TCR-CMV co-occurrence, with a repertoire-size bias correction applied to TCR pairs. In a later analysis, false discovery rates were estimated by permuting HLA or CMV assignments 20 times. In a later analysis, co-occurring TCRs were grouped with DBSCAN, and TCRdist sequence similarity was added when clustering was performed within HLA-allele-positive subsets. Repertoires with fewer than 30,000 or more than 120,000 public chains were left out of co-occurrence clustering, as were about five repertoires with anomalous nucleotide sharing. TCRdb provides this immuneACCESS table in a form limited to in-frame rearrangements. Some clones are lacking; in checked studies, under half of them reflect an unresolved V gene, and why the rest are absent is not known. The V and J calls and clone size were taken over from that table, and D and trimming were inferred from the DNA. Present in this sample are 90,000 to 150,000 clones, roughly 77% of which were seen just once. The top ten clonotypes cover approximately 1.8% of the sample.

The cohort was made up of about 670 healthy bone marrow donors. Cohort members were all nominally healthy when sampled, although unrecorded immune exposures were likely present. The donor was CMV seronegative and was included in the group of under 450 seronegative cohort members. A peripheral blood sample was provided by each donor, and peripheral blood mononuclear cells were used for TCR beta sequencing. The Qiagen DNeasy Blood Extraction Kit was used to extract genomic DNA from the blood cell samples. This receptor was identified in a man aged 35-49 years in good health and CMV-seronegative. Input material: PBMCs. The chain uses TRBV9 and TRBJ2-1; 10 nucleotides in the junction match TRBD2. This receptor has the CDR3 CASRSGGAGEQFF. At the DNA level, the sequence is TGTGCCAGCAGGAGCGGGGGGGCCGGCGAGCAGTTCTTC.